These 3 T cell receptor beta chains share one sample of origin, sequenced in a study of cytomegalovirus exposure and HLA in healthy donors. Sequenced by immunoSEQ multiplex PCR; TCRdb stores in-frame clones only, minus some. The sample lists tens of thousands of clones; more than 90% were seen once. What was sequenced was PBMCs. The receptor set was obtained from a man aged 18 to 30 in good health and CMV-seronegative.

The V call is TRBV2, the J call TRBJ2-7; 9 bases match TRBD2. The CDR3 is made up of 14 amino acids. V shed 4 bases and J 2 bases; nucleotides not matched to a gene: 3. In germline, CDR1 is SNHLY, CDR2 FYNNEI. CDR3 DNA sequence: TGTGCCAGCAGTGGACTAGCGGTTACCTACGAGCAGTACTTC. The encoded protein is CASSGLAVTYEQYF.

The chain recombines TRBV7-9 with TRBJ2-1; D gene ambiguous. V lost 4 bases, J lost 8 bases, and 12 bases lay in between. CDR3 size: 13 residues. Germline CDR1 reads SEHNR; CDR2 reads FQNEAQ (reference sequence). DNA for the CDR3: TGTGCCAGCAGCTCCCCCCTCTCCGATGAGCAGTTCTTC. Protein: CASSSPLSDEQFF.

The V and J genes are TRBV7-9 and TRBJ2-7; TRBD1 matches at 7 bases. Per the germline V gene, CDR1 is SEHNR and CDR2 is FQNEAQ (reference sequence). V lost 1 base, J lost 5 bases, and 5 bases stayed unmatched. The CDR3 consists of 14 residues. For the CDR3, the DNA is TGTGCCAGCAGCTTAGGGGGACAGTTTCACGAGCAGTACTTC. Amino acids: CASSLGGQFHEQYF.